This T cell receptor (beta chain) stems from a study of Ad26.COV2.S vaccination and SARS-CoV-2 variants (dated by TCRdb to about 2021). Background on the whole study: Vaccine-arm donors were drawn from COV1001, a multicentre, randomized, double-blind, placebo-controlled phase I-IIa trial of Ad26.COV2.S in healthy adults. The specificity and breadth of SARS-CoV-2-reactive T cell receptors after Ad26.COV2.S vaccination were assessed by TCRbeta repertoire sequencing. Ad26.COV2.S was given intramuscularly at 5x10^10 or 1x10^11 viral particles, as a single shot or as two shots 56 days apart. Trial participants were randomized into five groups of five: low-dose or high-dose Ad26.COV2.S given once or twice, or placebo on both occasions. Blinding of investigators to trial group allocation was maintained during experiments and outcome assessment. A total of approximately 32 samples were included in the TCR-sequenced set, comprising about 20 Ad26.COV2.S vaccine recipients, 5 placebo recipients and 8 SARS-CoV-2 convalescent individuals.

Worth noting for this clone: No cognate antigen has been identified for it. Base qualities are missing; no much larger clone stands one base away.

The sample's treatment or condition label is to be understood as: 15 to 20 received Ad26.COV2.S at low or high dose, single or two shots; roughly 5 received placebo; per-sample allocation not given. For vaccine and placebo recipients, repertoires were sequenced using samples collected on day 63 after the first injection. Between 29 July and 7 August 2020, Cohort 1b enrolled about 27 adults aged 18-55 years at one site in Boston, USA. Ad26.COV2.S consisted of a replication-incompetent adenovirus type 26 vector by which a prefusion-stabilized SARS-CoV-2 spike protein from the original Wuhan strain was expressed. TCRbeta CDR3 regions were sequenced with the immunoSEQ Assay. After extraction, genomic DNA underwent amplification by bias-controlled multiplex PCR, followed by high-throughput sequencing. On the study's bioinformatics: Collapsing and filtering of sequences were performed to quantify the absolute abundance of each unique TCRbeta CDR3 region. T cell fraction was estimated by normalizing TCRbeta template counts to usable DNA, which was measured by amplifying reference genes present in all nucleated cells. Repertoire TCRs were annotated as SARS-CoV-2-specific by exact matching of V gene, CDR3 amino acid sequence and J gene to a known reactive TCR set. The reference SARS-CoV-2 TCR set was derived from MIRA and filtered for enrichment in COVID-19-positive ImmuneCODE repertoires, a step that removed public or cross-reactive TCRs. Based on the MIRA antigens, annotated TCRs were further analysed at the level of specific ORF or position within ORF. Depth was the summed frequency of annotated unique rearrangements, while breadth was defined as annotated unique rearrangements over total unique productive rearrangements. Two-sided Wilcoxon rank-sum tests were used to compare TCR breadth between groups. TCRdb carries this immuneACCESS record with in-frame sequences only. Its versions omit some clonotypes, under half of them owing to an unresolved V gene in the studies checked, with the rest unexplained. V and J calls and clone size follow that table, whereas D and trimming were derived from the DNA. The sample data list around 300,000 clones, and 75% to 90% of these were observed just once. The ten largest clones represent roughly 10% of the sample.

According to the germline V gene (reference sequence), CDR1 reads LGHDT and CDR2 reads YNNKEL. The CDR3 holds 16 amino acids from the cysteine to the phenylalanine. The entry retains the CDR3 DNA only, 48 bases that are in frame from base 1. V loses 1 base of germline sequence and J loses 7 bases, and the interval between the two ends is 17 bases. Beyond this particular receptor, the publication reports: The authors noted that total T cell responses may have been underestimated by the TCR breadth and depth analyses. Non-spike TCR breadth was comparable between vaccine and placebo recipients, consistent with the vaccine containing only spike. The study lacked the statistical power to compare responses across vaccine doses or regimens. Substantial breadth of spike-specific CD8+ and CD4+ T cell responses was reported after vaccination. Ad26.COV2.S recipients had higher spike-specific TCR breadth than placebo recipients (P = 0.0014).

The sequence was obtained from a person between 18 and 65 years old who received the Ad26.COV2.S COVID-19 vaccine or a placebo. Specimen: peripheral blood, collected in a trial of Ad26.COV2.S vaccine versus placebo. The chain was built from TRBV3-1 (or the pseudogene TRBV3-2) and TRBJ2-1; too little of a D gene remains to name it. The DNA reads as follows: TGTGCCAGCAGCCAAGCCCTTCGGCCCTCTCTGAATGAGCAGTTCTTC. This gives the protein CASSQALRPSLNEQFF.